The rows below give T cell receptor beta chains drawn from one sample of a study of identifying expanded T cells in peripheral blood. The assay was immunoSEQ multiplex PCR, and TCRdb's table has in-frame clones only and misses some. Of 50,000 to 60,000 clones detected, less than 85% appear once; the ten largest clones hold roughly 15%. The sequenced material came from blood. The receptors shown here come from a person aged 18-70 years in good health. CDR3s include the opening cysteine and the closing phenylalanine or tryptophan. The D gene is left open where the match is weak. Expanded clones are given a class, and other clones once, few, many or no size at all.

D gene: TRBD1
V gene: TRBV7-9
J gene: TRBJ2-7
CDR3 length: 14
clone size: NA
CDR3 DNA: TGTGCCAGCACCGCTGGGACAGGAGGACACGAGCAGTACTTC
CDR3 protein: CASTAGTGGHEQYF

D gene: NA
V gene: TRBV30
J gene: TRBJ1-1
CDR3 length: 16
clone size: NA
CDR3 DNA: TGTGCCTGGGGGTCTAAGCTCGGGCAGACGAACACTGAAGCTTTCTTT
CDR3 protein: CAWGSKLGQTNTEAFF

D gene: TRBD2
V gene: TRBV5-1
J gene: TRBJ2-1
CDR3 length: 15
clone size: few
CDR3 DNA: TGCGCCAGCAGCTTAGGCAGCGGGGCGGGGAGTGAGCAGTTCTTC
CDR3 protein: CASSLGSGAGSEQFF

D gene: NA
V gene: TRBV19
J gene: TRBJ1-2
CDR3 length: 12
clone size: NA
CDR3 DNA: TGTGCCAGTAGTACCTGGACAGCCGGCTACACCTTC
CDR3 protein: CASSTWTAGYTF

D gene: TRBD1
V gene: TRBV9
J gene: TRBJ2-5
CDR3 length: 15
clone size: NA
CDR3 DNA: TGTGCCAGCAGCACCGGGACAGGGAATCGGGAGACCCAGTACTTC
CDR3 protein: CASSTGTGNRETQYF

D gene: TRBD2
V gene: TRBV7-9
J gene: TRBJ2-2
CDR3 length: 16
clone size: NA
CDR3 DNA: TGTGCCAGCAGCTTTAGGCTAGCGGGAGTAATCGGGGAGCTGTTTTTT
CDR3 protein: CASSFRLAGVIGELFF

D gene: NA
V gene: TRBV7-9
J gene: TRBJ1-2
CDR3 length: 12
clone size: NA
CDR3 DNA: TGTGCCAGCAGCTTATCAGACTATGGCTACACCTTC
CDR3 protein: CASSLSDYGYTF

D gene: NA
V gene: TRBV5-5
J gene: TRBJ2-5
CDR3 length: 13
clone size: NA
CDR3 DNA: TGTGCCAGCAGCTTGGGGCAGCAAGAGACCCAGTACTTC
CDR3 protein: CASSLGQQETQYF

D gene: NA
V gene: TRBV6-6
J gene: TRBJ2-7
CDR3 length: 13
clone size: NA
CDR3 DNA: TGTGCCAGCAGTTTCCCCGGGAACTACGAGCAGTACTTC
CDR3 protein: CASSFPGNYEQYF

D gene: TRBD1
V gene: TRBV7-8
J gene: TRBJ2-2
CDR3 length: 15
clone size: NA
CDR3 DNA: TGTGCCAGCAGCTTCCGACAGGGAGACACCGGGGAGCTGTTTTTT
CDR3 protein: CASSFRQGDTGELFF

D gene: NA
V gene: TRBV6-5
J gene: TRBJ2-6
CDR3 length: 16
clone size: NA
CDR3 DNA: TGTGCCAGCAGTTCCGTCAGGGCTACTGGGGCCAACGTCCTGACTTTC
CDR3 protein: CASSSVRATGANVLTF

D gene: TRBD2
V gene: TRBV29-1
J gene: TRBJ2-4
CDR3 length: 13
clone size: NA
CDR3 DNA: TGCAGCGTTGCCGGGACTAGCATGAACATTCAGTACTTC
CDR3 protein: CSVAGTSMNIQYF

D gene: NA
V gene: TRBV5-1
J gene: TRBJ2-5
CDR3 length: 17
clone size: NA
CDR3 DNA: TGCGCCAGCAGCTTGGGGGACGTGTCAGGGACCCAAGAGACCCAGTACTTC
CDR3 protein: CASSLGDVSGTQETQYF

D gene: NA
V gene: TRBV11-3
J gene: TRBJ2-6
CDR3 length: 14
clone size: NA
CDR3 DNA: TGTGCCAGCAGACCGGGTTCTGGGGCCAACGTCCTGACTTTC
CDR3 protein: CASRPGSGANVLTF

D gene: NA
V gene: TRBV7-6
J gene: TRBJ1-5
CDR3 length: 13
clone size: NA
CDR3 DNA: TGTGCCAGCAGCCCGGGGGTGAATCAGCCCCAGCATTTT
CDR3 protein: CASSPGVNQPQHF

D gene: TRBD2
V gene: TRBV7-8
J gene: TRBJ2-1
CDR3 length: 17
clone size: NA
CDR3 DNA: TGTGCCAGCAGCTTTTCACTAGCGGGGCTTCGGGACAATGAGCAGTTCTTC
CDR3 protein: CASSFSLAGLRDNEQFF